These 29 T cell receptor beta chains came from one sample sequenced in a study of shared clonotypes between healthy human individuals. Sequencing used immunoSEQ multiplex PCR; TCRdb keeps in-frame clones, though not all of them. The sample lists hundreds of thousands of clones; around 77% were seen once. The sample consisted of PBMCs. The receptors stem from a woman in her thirties or forties in good health. Some clones in this sample may be carry-over from other donors' samples.

The chain combines TRBV30 with TRBJ1-2; D might be TRBD1 (6 bases). The germline gives CDR1 GTSNPN, CDR2 SVGIG (reference sequence). The CDR3 sequence is 13 residues long. V shed 0 bases and J shed 7 bases, with 12 bases lying between them. The CDR3 protein is CAWSVRGFGGYTF. The CDR3 DNA reads TGTGCCTGGAGTGTAAGGGGGTTTGGTGGCTACACCTTC.

As concerns this clone: This sequence may be a read error, since a much larger clone differs from it by one base. The conserved phenylalanine or tryptophan normally closing the CDR3 is absent here, so this likely arose from a read error. V usage is TRBV6-6 and J usage is TRBJ2-7, with TRBD2 as a possible D gene (6 bases). Germline assignment: CDR1 MNHNY and CDR2 SVGAGI (reference sequence). This CDR3 comprises 14 residues. V lost 0 bases and J 5 bases, leaving 11 bases between the germline ends. The CDR3 is CASSYSGRSNEQYL. DNA of the CDR3: TGTGCCAGCAGTTACTCCGGGAGATCGAACGAGCAGTACCTC.

The DNA for the CDR3 is TGCAGCGTTTTCCCCAACCTTTTGAACACTGAAGCTTTCTTT. Translation: CSVFPNLLNTEAFF. This chain uses TRBV29-1 with TRBJ1-1; D gene unclear. V was shortened by 5 bases and J by 0 bases, with 13 bases between the two germline ends. Per germline, CDR1 SQVTM and CDR2 ANQGSEA. The CDR3 runs 14 residues.

The chain employs TRBV6-1 and TRBJ2-7; TRBD2 matches 7 bases. Germline CDR1 and CDR2: MNHNS and SASEGT. Trimming cost V 7 bases and J 9 bases; bases outside gene matches: 18. The CDR3 is 15 amino acids. The CDR3 DNA reads as TGTGCCAGCACCCTCGGGGGGACCGGGCCTATCGTGCAGTACTTC. It codes for CASTLGGTGPIVQYF.

Note on this clone: The sample contains more than one DNA sequence encoding this CDR3. V and J are TRBV2 and TRBJ2-2; maybe TRBD2 (5 bases). CDR1 is SNHLY and CDR2 is FYNNEI in the germline V gene. CDR3 length: 15 residues. The V end was cut by 4 bases, the J end by 5 bases, with 14 bases between. CDR3 DNA: TGTGCCAGCAGTGCTGGAGCGGTGAATACCGGGGAGCTGTTTTTT. It specifies CASSAGAVNTGELFF.

The chain has TRBV28 and TRBJ2-1, with TRBD2 identical over 9 bases. This CDR3 comprises 15 residues. Trimming at V came to 2 bases and at J to 1 base, leaving 0 bases not matched to a gene. CDR1 MDHEN and CDR2 SYDVKM come from the germline V gene. DNA for the CDR3: TGTGCCAGCAGTTTACTAGCGGGGTCCTACAATGAGCAGTTCTTC. Translating it yields CASSLLAGSYNEQFF.

This clone was found once. The V call is TRBV2, the J call TRBJ2-7; 8 nucleotides agree with TRBD2. Trimming removed 10 bases from V and 0 bases from J; junction bases left unmatched: 8. Germline values: CDR1 SNHLY, CDR2 FYNNEI. The CDR3 extends over 14 amino acids. DNA of the CDR3: TGTGCCATGCTGCGGGGGGCCAGCTCCTACGAGCAGTACTTC. Translated, it gives CAMLRGASSYEQYF.

The chain uses TRBV9 and TRBJ1-4; no clear D. V lost 6 bases and J lost 0, with 9 bases in between. Germline V CDR1 and CDR2: SGDLS, YYNGEE. This CDR3 has 14 amino acids. The CDR3 loop is CASTFGATNEKLFF. Here the CDR3 DNA reads TGTGCCAGCACCTTTGGGGCAACTAATGAAAAACTGTTTTTT. Full variable domain (rest looked up from reference TRBV9 and TRBJ1-4): DSGVTQTPKHLITATGQRVTLRCSPRSGDLSVYWYQQSLDQGLQFLIQYYNGEERAKGNILERFSAQQFPDLHSELNLSSLELGDSALYFCASTFGATNEKLFFGSGTQLSVL.

The sample holds one count of this clone. The chain employs TRBV29-1 and TRBJ2-3, with 8 bases aligning to TRBD1. Germline trimming cut 1 base from V and 6 bases from J; bases unmatched to any gene: 6. In germline, CDR1 is SQVTM, CDR2 ANQGSEA. The CDR3 spans 14 residues. For the CDR3, the DNA is TGCAGCGTTGAAGTAGGACAGGGTGGGGATACGCAGTATTTT. It encodes CSVEVGQGGDTQYF.

With regard to this clone: A read error is likely here: a far larger clone is one base away. The CDR3 region has the DNA TGCAGCGCTACCTCCCGGACTAGACTGGGCGAGGAGACCCAGTACTTC. The encoded protein is CSATSRTRLGEETQYF. The chain combines TRBV29-1 with TRBJ2-5, with TRBD2 matching 7 bases. The CDR3 sequence is 16 residues long. The germline V gene has CDR1 SQVTM and CDR2 ANQGSEA. Trimming took 7 bases from V and 5 from J; bases not matched to a gene: 19. Variable domain in full (rest from reference TRBV29-1 and TRBJ2-5): SAVISQKPSRDICQRGTSLTIQCQVDSQVTMMFWYRQQPGQSLTLIATANQGSEATYESGFVIDKFPISRPNLTFSTLTVSNMSPEDSSIYLCSATSRTRLGEETQYFGPGTRLLVL.

The CDR3 loop is CAWSPGQGFLETQYF. CDR3 DNA sequence: TGTGCCTGGAGCCCCGGACAGGGGTTTTTGGAGACCCAGTACTTC. The J gene is TRBJ2-5, the V gene TRBV30, with TRBD1 matching over 9 bases. The CDR3 totals 15 residues. V was clipped by 3 bases and J by 5 bases; unmatched bases: 10. Germline lookup yields CDR1 GTSNPN and CDR2 SVGIG (reference sequence).

This clone was recorded a few times. V usage is TRBV6-5 and J usage is TRBJ1-4; 7 nucleotides match TRBD1. Germline lookup yields CDR1 MNHEY and CDR2 SVGAGI. V lost 4 bases to trimming and J lost 8 bases; unmatched junction nucleotides: 7. The CDR3 consists of 14 residues. This CDR3 is CASSWGRGHEKLFF. The CDR3 DNA sequence: TGTGCCAGCAGTTGGGGGAGGGGGCACGAAAAACTGTTTTTT.

This sequence joins TRBV7-6 and TRBJ2-5; D unresolved. Germline V gene lookup returns CDR1 SGHVS and CDR2 FNYEAQ. The CDR3 length is 12 residues. V gave up 5 bases and J gave up 3 bases, with 7 bases separating them. CDR3 protein: CASSRIKETQYF. The CDR3 nucleotides are TGTGCCAGCAGCCGTATAAAAGAGACCCAGTACTTC. Full variable domain (remainder filled in from reference TRBV7-6 and TRBJ2-5): GAGVSQSPRYKVTKRGQDVALRCDPISGHVSLYWYRQALGQGPEFLTYFNYEAQQDKSGLPNDRFSAERPEGSISTLTIQRTEQRDSAMYRCASSRIKETQYFGPGTRLLVL.

The V and J genes are TRBV28 and TRBJ2-3; D is perhaps TRBD2 (7 bases). This CDR3 region has 16 residues. CDR1 and CDR2 from the germline V gene are MDHEN and SYDVKM. Trimming stripped 7 bases from V and 2 bases from J, with 19 bases between. The CDR3 spells CASINLSAGATDTQYF. The CDR3 DNA follows: TGTGCCAGCATTAATCTTAGCGCGGGGGCCACAGATACGCAGTATTTT.

The chain combines TRBV6-1 with TRBJ1-4, with TRBD1 matching over 10 bases. The trim removed 11 bases at V and 8 bases at J, leaving 14 bases unmatched. There are 15 residues in the CDR3. The germline V gene encodes CDR1 MNHNS and CDR2 SASEGT. For the CDR3, the DNA is TGTGCCCACAGCCCCCGACAGGGGGCTTGGGAAAAACTGTTTTTT. Residues: CAHSPRQGAWEKLFF.

In this sample, this clone turned up once. The gene calls are TRBV7-3 and TRBJ2-7; 8 positions agree with TRBD1. Germline CDR1 reads SGHTA; CDR2 reads FQGTGA. The J segment lost 2 bases and the V segment lost 7 bases, leaving 13 bases of the junction unmatched. This CDR3 has 16 amino acids. CDR3: CASTLIRQGKTYEQYF. For the CDR3, the DNA is TGTGCCAGCACCCTTATAAGACAGGGGAAAACCTACGAGCAGTACTTC.

The chain carries TRBV5-1 and TRBJ2-2, with 13 positions matching TRBD2. There are 19 residues in the CDR3. V trimming: 4 bases; J trimming: 4 bases; junction bases outside the gene matches: 13. Germline V gene data show CDR1 as SGHRS and CDR2 as YFSETQ. The CDR3 reads CASSLTAGGLAGVTGELFF. In DNA form, the CDR3 reads TGCGCCAGCAGCCTCACGGCCGGAGGACTAGCGGGAGTCACCGGGGAGCTGTTTTTT.

V is TRBV28 and J is TRBJ2-3; D might be TRBD2 (6 bases). CDR1 MDHEN and CDR2 SYDVKM come from the germline V gene. The CDR3 is made up of 14 amino acids. V was cut by 10 bases and J by 1 base, with 15 bases left in between. CDR3 loop: CATIPGGGTDTQYF. Here the CDR3 DNA reads TGTGCCACCATCCCCGGCGGGGGCACAGATACGCAGTATTTT.

This clone has ten or more counts. The chain combines TRBV7-2 with TRBJ2-7; 9 bases align to TRBD1. The germline V gene has CDR1 SGHTA and CDR2 FQGNSA. The CDR3 totals 18 residues. The V and J ends lost 4 bases and 0 bases, in that order; junction bases with no gene match: 13. The CDR3 DNA follows: TGTGCCAGCAGCTGGTTCACAGGGGGCGCGTCCCGCTCCTACGAGCAGTACTTC. This sequence encodes CASSWFTGGASRSYEQYF.

The V gene is TRBV28, the J gene TRBJ2-1; D unresolved. CDR3 length: 13 amino acids. V was trimmed by 7 bases and J by 7 bases, leaving 14 bases between them. Germline V gives CDR1 MDHEN, CDR2 SYDVKM. CDR3 sequence: CASTPLDSNEQFF. CDR3 nucleotide sequence: TGTGCCAGCACGCCTCTAGATTCGAATGAGCAGTTCTTC.

This chain joins TRBV11-1 and TRBJ2-7; no clear D gene. The CDR3 loop spans 12 amino acids. Per the germline V gene, CDR1 is SGHAT and CDR2 is FQDESV (reference sequence). Trimming took 0 bases from V and 7 from J, leaving 7 bases between them. CDR3 sequence reads: CASSLALGEQYF. CDR3 sequence (DNA): TGTGCCAGCAGCTTAGCTCTGGGGGAGCAGTACTTC.

For this clone: This is likely an artifact of a read error, given a far larger clone one base away. The same CDR3 can be traced to other DNA sequences in this sample. The chain is built from TRBV5-3 and TRBJ2-1; weak D call: TRBD2 (5 bases). Being an ORF, TRBV5-3 has a function that is uncertain. The CDR3 is 13 amino acids. The CDR3 region is CARSGSSYNEQFF. The CDR3 bases are TGCGCCAGAAGCGGAAGCTCCTACAATGAGCAGTTCTTC.

This chain's CDR3 is CASSQTGTYGYTF. DNA for the CDR3: TGTGCCAGCAGCCAGACCGGGACCTATGGCTACACCTTC. The chain uses TRBV7-9 and TRBJ1-2, with D maybe TRBD1 (5 bases). The CDR3 totals 13 residues. The V end lost 5 bases, the J end lost 4 bases, and 11 bases lay between the germline ends. The V gene's germline CDR1 is SEHNR and CDR2 FQNEAQ (reference sequence). The whole variable domain, filled in from reference TRBV7-9 and TRBJ1-2, reads DTGVSQNPRHKITKRGQNVTFRCDPISEHNRLYWYRQTLGQGPEFLTYFQNEAQLEKSRLLSDRFSAERPKGSFSTLEIQRTEQGDSAMYLCASSQTGTYGYTFGSGTRLTVV.

The chain recombines TRBV30 with TRBJ2-7; D gene ambiguous. Deletions cut 4 bases from V and 0 bases from J, with 10 bases between. From germline, CDR1 is GTSNPN and CDR2 SVGIG (reference sequence). The CDR3 has 13 amino acids. The CDR3 spells CAWNSKSSYEQYF. CDR3 nucleotide sequence: TGTGCCTGGAACTCTAAGAGCTCCTACGAGCAGTACTTC.

The chain joins TRBV7-3 to TRBJ2-1, with D perhaps TRBD2 (5 bases). V was trimmed by 5 bases and J by 4 bases, leaving 12 bases between them. The CDR3 runs 14 residues. Germline V CDR1 and CDR2: SGHTA, FQGTGA. The CDR3 region has the DNA TGTGCCAGCAGCCCAGTAGTAGCGTACAATGAGCAGTTCTTC. It is translated as CASSPVVAYNEQFF.

Comments on this clone: Other DNA sequences in the same sample also yield this CDR3. The CDR3 coding sequence is TGTGCCAGCAGTTTGCTAGCGGCCCAAGAGACCCAGTACTTC. This gives the protein CASSLLAAQETQYF. This chain joins TRBV28 and TRBJ2-5; 7 nucleotides line up with TRBD2. This CDR3 is built from 14 residues. Trimming cost V 3 bases and J 1 base; bases outside gene matches: 2. From germline, CDR1 is MDHEN and CDR2 SYDVKM.

With respect to this clone: This sequence is one base from a far larger clone and is likely a read error. The CDR3 loop is CASGAGGFTDTQYF. In DNA, the CDR3 is TGTGCCAGCGGGGCGGGAGGCTTCACAGATACGCAGTATTTT. This sequence joins TRBV6-4 and TRBJ2-3; 8 bases align to TRBD2. The CDR3 runs to 14 residues. V lost 8 bases and J lost 2; bases outside the gene matches: 6. CDR1 is MRHNA, CDR2 SNTAGT, per germline.

The chain couples TRBV2 to TRBJ1-1, with D perhaps matching TRBD1 (6 bases). Germline lookup yields CDR1 SNHLY and CDR2 FYNNEI. The V gene lost 5 bases and the J gene lost 5 bases, with 15 bases spanning the gap. CDR3 size: 14 residues. The chain's CDR3 is CASSLRGRGTEAFF. CDR3 nucleotide sequence: TGTGCCAGCAGTCTCAGGGGTCGGGGAACTGAAGCTTTCTTT.

On this clone: This likely traces to a read error, being one base from a far larger clone. The gene calls are TRBV27 and TRBJ2-1, with D unclear. Germline V CDR1 and CDR2: MNHEY, SMNVEV (reference sequence). Trimming stripped 11 bases from V and 4 bases from J, with 9 bases between. This CDR3 contains 11 residues. CDR3 residues: CAGSDYNEQFF. Written as DNA, the CDR3 is TGTGCCGGCTCCGATTACAATGAGCAGTTCTTC.